The 9 T cell receptor beta chains below were found in one sample sequenced in a study of Tregs in tolerant kidney transplant recipients. Clones were sequenced by immunoSEQ multiplex PCR, and TCRdb holds only the in-frame ones, with some missing. Of 100,000 to 120,000 clones in the sample, 90% are singletons; the top ten hold about 0.31%. Sequenced material: CD4+ T cells from blood, taken before the transplant. Source of these receptors: a human donor who received a combined kidney and bone marrow transplant.

CDR3 amino acids: CASRGGSYNSPLHF. CDR3 DNA sequence: TGTGCCAGCCGGGGGGGGTCCTATAATTCACCCCTCCACTTT. V and J are TRBV9 and TRBJ1-6; D is perhaps TRBD1 (5 bases). CDR3 length: 14 residues. Trimming left V 7 bases short and J 1 base short, with 9 bases between. CDR1 and CDR2 (germline): SGDLS, YYNGEE. Full variable domain (remainder filled in from reference TRBV9 and TRBJ1-6): DSGVTQTPKHLITATGQRVTLRCSPRSGDLSVYWYQQSLDQGLQFLIQYYNGEERAKGNILERFSAQQFPDLHSELNLSSLELGDSALYFCASRGGSYNSPLHFGNGTRLTVT.

The genes are TRBV10-1 and TRBJ1-2, with 8 bases that match TRBD1. The germline CDR1 and CDR2 sequences are WNHNN and SYGVQD (reference sequence). The CDR3 is 16 residues long. With 3 bases clipped from V and 3 bases from J, the junction kept 9 bases outside the gene matches. The CDR3 loop reads CASSERRQGAYYGYTF. CDR3 sequence (DNA): TGCGCCAGCAGTGAAAGGCGTCAGGGGGCCTACTATGGCTACACCTTC.

The chain joins TRBV19 to TRBJ2-7; D gene uncertain. The CDR3 loop spans 15 amino acids. Trimming pared 3 bases from V and 2 bases from J, leaving 14 bases between. Germline CDR1 and CDR2: LNHDA and SQIVND (reference sequence). CDR3 DNA sequence: TGTGCCAGTAGTATCTCGTGGGCAGTTGCCTACGAGCAGTACTTC. Translation gives CASSISWAVAYEQYF.

The count of this clone is one. The J gene is TRBJ2-7, the V gene TRBV28, with 8 bases aligning to TRBD1. Unmatched junction bases numbered 2, after V lost 5 bases and J lost 2 bases. The CDR3 runs 13 residues. The germline V gene has CDR1 MDHEN and CDR2 SYDVKM. CDR3 sequence: CASSRTGPYEQYF. Here the CDR3 DNA reads TGTGCCAGCAGTCGGACAGGGCCCTACGAGCAGTACTTC.

J is TRBJ2-1 and V is TRBV2; a weak D match, TRBD1 (6 bases). Trimming stripped 6 bases from V and 10 bases from J, with 22 bases between. This CDR3 spans 15 amino acids. Per the germline V gene, CDR1 is SNHLY and CDR2 is FYNNEI. CDR3 in DNA: TGTGCCAGCAGCCAAGGGGCAGGGGAAGAGAGGGAGCAGTTCTTC. This encodes CASSQGAGEEREQFF.

The chain recombines TRBV7-7 with TRBJ2-2; D is possibly TRBD2 (5 bases). Germline values: CDR1 SSHAT, CDR2 FNYEAQ (reference sequence). V shed 1 base and J shed 7 bases, with 10 bases lying between them. The CDR3 sequence is 14 residues long. The CDR3 sequence: CASSLEASHGELFF. The CDR3 nucleotides read TGTGCCAGCAGCTTAGAAGCTAGCCACGGGGAGCTGTTTTTT.

The J gene is TRBJ1-2, the V gene TRBV7-2; D remains ambiguous. Germline CDR1 is SGHTA and CDR2 is FQGNSA. V lost 2 bases, J lost 3 bases, and 13 bases lay in between. The CDR3 sequence is 15 residues long. The CDR3 region is CASSLWPIPDYGYTF. The CDR3, as DNA: TGTGCCAGCAGCTTATGGCCCATCCCCGACTATGGCTACACCTTC. Full variable domain (outside the CDR3, taken from reference TRBV7-2 and TRBJ1-2): GAGVSQSPSNKVTEKGKDVELRCDPISGHTALYWYRQSLGQGLEFLIYFQGNSAPDKSGLPSDRFSAERTGGSVSTLTIQRTQQEDSAVYLCASSLWPIPDYGYTFGSGTRLTVV.

The chain carries TRBV6-5 and TRBJ2-3; possibly TRBD1 for D (6 bases). Germline assignment: CDR1 MNHEY and CDR2 SVGAGI. Trimming stripped 5 bases from V and 3 bases from J, with 12 bases between. The CDR3 runs 14 residues. The CDR3: CASSRAGATDTQYF. The DNA of the CDR3 is TGTGCCAGCAGTCGGGCAGGGGCGACAGATACGCAGTATTTT.

This chain connects TRBV5-3 to TRBJ2-5; TRBD2 agrees at 7 bases. TRBV5-3 is annotated as an ORF whose role is uncertain. The CDR3 runs 14 residues. The V and J ends lost 0 bases and 7 bases, in that order; junction bases with no gene match: 6. CDR3 sequence: CARSLGRTSWTQYF. The CDR3 nucleotides are TGTGCCAGAAGCTTGGGGCGGACTAGTTGGACCCAGTACTTC.